Shown below are 8 T cell receptor beta chains from a single sample sequenced in a study of T cells in Graves' hyperthyroidism and ophthalmopathy. Researchers took RNA transcripts and amplified the TCR beta CDR3 regions from them. An initial round of RT-PCR targeting the TCR CDR3 relied on the HTBI primer set. TCRdb called the multiplex PCR reads again in MiXCR, with one record for every CDR3 protein. The sample carries roughly 500,000 distinct CDR3 sequences, roughly 14% recorded once. The sample taken for sequencing was blood. The origin of the receptors is a woman in her twenties or thirties with Graves' hyperthyroidism that later progressed to Graves' ophthalmopathy.

This clonotype turned up a few times. The chain carries TRBV7-2 and TRBJ1-3; weak D call: TRBD1 (5 bases). The germline V and J ends were trimmed by 1 base and 5 bases, with 21 bases remaining between them. The V gene's germline CDR1 is SGHTA and CDR2 FQGNSA. This CDR3 contains 18 residues. This CDR3 is CASSLGPVWDPGRNTIYF. Written as DNA, the CDR3 is TGTGCCAGCAGCTTAGGACCCGTTTGGGACCCGGGGCGAAACACCATATATTTT.

This clonotype appeared many times. The CDR3: CASSLSHRSYEQYF. In DNA form, the CDR3 reads TGTGCCAGCAGTTTATCTCACAGGTCCTACGAGCAGTACTTC. The chain combines TRBV12-3 or TRBV12-4 with TRBJ2-7; a weak D match, TRBD1 (5 bases). CDR3 size: 14 residues. Trimming took off 2 bases at V and 1 base at J, with 9 bases between the two ends.

This clonotype occurred a few times. V gene TRBV19 combines with J gene TRBJ1-5; TRBD1 might be the D (6 bases). The CDR3 is 14 residues long. Trimming cost V 4 bases and J 6 bases, with 13 bases left between them. The germline V gene encodes CDR1 LNHDA and CDR2 SQIVND (reference sequence). The CDR3 DNA reads as TGTGCCAGTAGTAGCTACAGGGAGGGTCAGCCCCAGCATTTT. The encoded protein is CASSSYREGQPQHF.

On this clonotype itself: One base away lies a much larger clone, so this may be a sequencing read error. The chain links TRBV20-1 to TRBJ2-1; 15 nucleotides line up with TRBD2. The CDR3 is made up of 16 amino acids. V shed 4 bases, J shed 6 bases, and the junction held 7 bases outside the gene matches. Germline CDR1 reads DFQATT; CDR2 reads SNEGSKA (reference sequence). CDR3 loop: CSAKFGLAGGSNEQFF. The CDR3 nucleotides read TGCAGTGCTAAATTCGGACTAGCGGGAGGGAGCAATGAGCAGTTCTTC.

This clonotype occurred a few times. This sequence joins TRBV20-1 and TRBJ2-7; D gene uncertain. The CDR3 consists of 16 residues. Germline V gene sequence: CDR1 DFQATT, CDR2 SNEGSKA (reference sequence). V gave up 3 bases and J gave up 6 bases, with 24 bases separating them. The CDR3 loop reads CSASPLLRAFLGEQYF. The CDR3 DNA is TGCAGTGCTAGCCCTCTCCTCCGAGCGTTTTTAGGCGAGCAGTACTTC.

This clonotype occurred many times. This chain joins TRBV6-2 or TRBV6-3 and TRBJ1-4; perhaps TRBD1 as D (5 bases). Germline CDR1 reads MNHEY; CDR2 reads SVGEGT. This CDR3 is 14 amino acids long. V shed 3 bases and J shed 6 bases, with 11 bases lying between them. In DNA, the CDR3 is TGTGCCAGCAGTTATATTGGAGGGGATGAAAAACTGTTTTTT. It is translated as CASSYIGGDEKLFF.

This clonotype has a handful of counts. The CDR3 protein is CAWSITGPDGNTIYF. CDR3 nucleotides: TGTGCCTGGAGTATTACAGGGCCGGATGGAAACACCATATATTTT. This chain connects TRBV30 to TRBJ1-3, with D perhaps matching TRBD1 (6 bases). V lost 2 bases, J lost 3 bases, and 14 bases lay in between. This CDR3 has 15 residues. Per germline, CDR1 GTSNPN and CDR2 SVGIG (reference sequence).

This clonotype has ten or more counts. V and J are TRBV28 and TRBJ2-3; the D is unclear. In germline, CDR1 is MDHEN, CDR2 SYDVKM. The CDR3 is made up of 13 amino acids. The V and J ends lost 2 bases and 8 bases respectively, with 11 bases between them. The CDR3 sequence is CASSLISPVTQYF. The CDR3 nucleotides are TGTGCCAGCAGTTTAATTAGCCCTGTTACGCAGTATTTT.